The 17 T cell receptor beta chains below all came from one sample that was sequenced in a study of cytomegalovirus exposure and HLA in healthy donors. PCR employed 60 Vbeta and 13 Jbeta primers. Using immunoSEQ multiplex PCR, the repertoire was profiled, and TCRdb retains in-frame clones only, with some absent. The sample holds over 150,000 clones, 75% to 90% seen once. Sequencing used PBMCs. The source of these receptors is a man aged 50-59 years in good health and CMV-seronegative.

This clone was observed a few times. The V and J genes are TRBV19 and TRBJ1-4; D remains ambiguous. From germline, CDR1 is LNHDA and CDR2 SQIVND (reference sequence). This CDR3 region has 13 residues. The ends were cut back, 8 bases at V and 4 bases at J, with 11 bases in the middle. CDR3 DNA sequence: TGTGCCAGTTCAGGCGTTGTTAATGAAAAACTGTTTTTT. This translates into CASSGVVNEKLFF.

This chain connects TRBV28 to TRBJ1-2; tentative D call: TRBD1 (5 bases). The CDR3 sequence is 12 residues long. The V end was cut by 8 bases, the J end by 4 bases, with 11 bases between. Germline values: CDR1 MDHEN, CDR2 SYDVKM. CDR3 region: CASQIGGYGYTF. Here the CDR3 DNA reads TGTGCCAGCCAAATCGGGGGCTATGGCTACACCTTC.

This chain joins TRBV10-3 and TRBJ1-2; no reliable D call. The CDR3 is 13 amino acids. Trimming removed 7 bases from V and 4 bases from J, with 13 bases in between. Germline V gene sequence: CDR1 ENHRY, CDR2 SYGVKD. This CDR3 reads CAINAQPSYGYTF. The CDR3 bases are TGTGCCATCAATGCCCAACCGAGCTATGGCTACACCTTC.

The genes are TRBV7-9 and TRBJ2-7; the match to TRBD1 covers 9 bases. Germline V gene lookup returns CDR1 SEHNR and CDR2 FQNEAQ (reference sequence). The CDR3 spans 18 residues. The J segment lost 5 bases and the V segment lost 1 base, leaving 15 bases of the junction unmatched. This CDR3 reads CASSLGGAQDRGRNEQYF. The CDR3 coding sequence is TGTGCCAGCAGCTTAGGGGGGGCACAAGACAGGGGGAGGAACGAGCAGTACTTC.

The chain joins TRBV7-2 to TRBJ2-3; the match to TRBD1 covers 7 bases. Germline assignment: CDR1 SGHTA and CDR2 FQGNSA. Trimming at V came to 3 bases and at J to 1 base, leaving 10 bases not matched to a gene. CDR3 length: 17 residues. The CDR3 DNA is TGTGCCAGCAGCTTTTCTGGGACAGCTACCGGCACAGATACGCAGTATTTT. Residues: CASSFSGTATGTDTQYF.

This rearrangement joins TRBV5-1 to TRBJ2-5; 8 bases are a match to TRBD2. The CDR3 is 14 residues long. Germline V gene data show CDR1 as SGHRS and CDR2 as YFSETQ. V shed 4 bases, J shed 3 bases, and the junction held 5 bases outside the gene matches. The CDR3 sequence: CASSSSGVEETQYF. CDR3 DNA sequence: TGCGCCAGCAGCAGTAGCGGGGTCGAAGAGACCCAGTACTTC.

The genes are TRBV28 and TRBJ1-5, with D possibly TRBD1 on 5 matching bases. Germline values: CDR1 MDHEN, CDR2 SYDVKM. Trimming left V 7 bases short and J 3 bases short, with 16 bases between. This CDR3 contains 15 residues. For the CDR3, the DNA is TGTGCCAGCATCTATCCTCAGGGTTACAATCAGCCCCAGCATTTT. Protein: CASIYPQGYNQPQHF.

V is TRBV18 and J is TRBJ2-5, with TRBD2 matching over 7 bases. This CDR3 has 15 residues. V gave up 1 base and J gave up 1 base; unmatched junction bases: 3. The V gene's germline CDR1 is KGHSH and CDR2 LQKENI. The CDR3 region is CASSPRRGVQETQYF. As DNA, the CDR3 is TGTGCCAGCTCACCACGCCGGGGGGTCCAAGAGACCCAGTACTTC.

This clone has only a few counts. The chain couples TRBV10-3 to TRBJ1-1, with D uncertain. This CDR3 is built from 13 residues. Trimming removed 5 bases at V and 1 base at J, with 8 bases between. CDR1 is ENHRY and CDR2 is SYGVKD in the germline V gene. As DNA, the CDR3 is TGTGCCATCAGTTCCAGGTCGAACACTGAAGCTTTCTTT. Amino acids: CAISSRSNTEAFF.

The rearrangement uses TRBV15 and TRBJ1-5; D is undetermined. Germline V CDR1 and CDR2: LNHNV, YYDKDF (reference sequence). V dropped 0 bases and J dropped 5 bases, with 11 bases sitting between them. This CDR3 is 15 amino acids long. The CDR3 loop is CATSREATVDQPQHF. CDR3 nucleotide sequence: TGTGCCACCAGCAGAGAGGCCACAGTAGATCAGCCCCAGCATTTT.

The chain couples TRBV5-4 to TRBJ1-2, with TRBD1 matching 9 bases. CDR3 length equals 17 residues. J was trimmed by 7 bases and V by 4 bases; bases with no gene match: 17. Germline lookup yields CDR1 SGHNT and CDR2 YYREEE (reference sequence). CDR3 in DNA: TGTGCCAGCAGCCGTCCCCGAGGGGGACAGGGAAGTTTTGGCTACACCTTC. This codes for CASSRPRGGQGSFGYTF.

V is TRBV2 and J is TRBJ2-1; D gene uncertain. Germline CDR1 and CDR2: SNHLY and FYNNEI. Trimming removed 1 base at V and 6 bases at J, with 13 bases between. The CDR3 is made up of 15 amino acids. The CDR3 loop is CASSEGWLLGNEQFF. CDR3 DNA: TGTGCCAGCAGTGAAGGGTGGCTCCTAGGCAATGAGCAGTTCTTC.

This clone was observed a few times. The CDR3 region has the DNA TGCGCCAGCAGGCGATCAACAGGGATGAACACTGAAGCTTTCTTT. Residues: CASRRSTGMNTEAFF. The chain employs TRBV5-1 and TRBJ1-1; the D gene is possibly TRBD1 (6 bases). The CDR3 totals 15 residues. V was clipped by 5 bases and J by 0 bases, with 14 bases between them. Per germline, CDR1 SGHRS and CDR2 YFSETQ.

V gene TRBV19 combines with J gene TRBJ1-5; 7 bases are a match to TRBD1. With V trimmed by 6 bases and J by 2 bases, 10 bases remained unmatched. Germline V lookup: CDR1 LNHDA, CDR2 SQIVND (reference sequence). CDR3 length: 16 amino acids. CDR3 bases: TGTGCCAGTAGCATAACAGGGGCTCGGGGCAATCAGCCCCAGCATTTT. Residues: CASSITGARGNQPQHF.

CDR3 in amino acids: CASSPGQGTQPQHF. The CDR3 nucleotides are TGTGCCAGCAGCCCCGGACAGGGGACTCAGCCCCAGCATTTT. This sequence joins TRBV11-2 and TRBJ1-5; 9 nucleotides match TRBD1. From germline, CDR1 is SGHAT and CDR2 FQNNGV. The CDR3 is 14 amino acids. J gave up 6 bases and V 5 bases, and 5 bases lay outside the gene matches.

This clone showed up just a few times. The chain has TRBV5-6 and TRBJ1-2; tentative D call: TRBD1 (5 bases). From germline, CDR1 is SGHDT and CDR2 YYEEEE. The CDR3 spans 14 residues. The germline V and J ends were trimmed by 0 bases and 6 bases, with 12 bases remaining between them. CDR3 amino acids: CASSLVSRRDGYTF. For the CDR3, the DNA is TGTGCCAGCAGCTTGGTATCCCGCAGGGATGGCTACACCTTC.

The rearrangement joins TRBV19 to TRBJ2-7; TRBD1 agrees at 10 bases. The CDR3 has 15 amino acids. Germline trimming cut 5 bases from V and 1 base from J; bases unmatched to any gene: 5. Germline loops: CDR1 LNHDA, CDR2 SQIVND (reference sequence). Written as DNA, the CDR3 is TGTGCCAGTAGTGCCTGGACAGGGGGATCCTACGAGCAGTACTTC. It is translated as CASSAWTGGSYEQYF.